This TCR beta chain derives from a study of beta chain features in type 1 diabetes. Study information: No age, gender or cell yield differences were seen between patients and healthy donors. Points from the study as a whole: There was a moderate but significant shortening of TCRB CDR3s in all four CD4+ subsets of Type 1 diabetes patients.

V lost 6 bases to trimming and J lost 2 bases, with 10 bases between them. The CDR3 sequence is 14 residues long. Germline CDR1 MDHEN, CDR2 SYDVKM. cDNA synthesis used the whole RNA isolate, giving expressed TCRB sequences. Clones were read by immunoSEQ multiplex PCR, and TCRdb kept only the in-frame ones, dropping some. This sample yields a few hundred thousand clones, of which roughly 12% are seen a single time; roughly 0.015% belongs to the top ten. Purities over 98% were achieved in all sorted populations. This clone came up a few times. Its antigen is unknown. Sequencing input: naive CD4+ T cells from blood. The chain couples TRBV28 to TRBJ1-4, with TRBD1 as a possible D gene (5 bases). This receptor was identified in a woman between 18 and 30 years old with type 1 diabetes. CDR3: CASRRGGTNEKLFF. CDR3 nucleotide sequence: TGTGCCAGCAGGCGCGGGGGGACTAATGAAAAACTGTTTTTT.